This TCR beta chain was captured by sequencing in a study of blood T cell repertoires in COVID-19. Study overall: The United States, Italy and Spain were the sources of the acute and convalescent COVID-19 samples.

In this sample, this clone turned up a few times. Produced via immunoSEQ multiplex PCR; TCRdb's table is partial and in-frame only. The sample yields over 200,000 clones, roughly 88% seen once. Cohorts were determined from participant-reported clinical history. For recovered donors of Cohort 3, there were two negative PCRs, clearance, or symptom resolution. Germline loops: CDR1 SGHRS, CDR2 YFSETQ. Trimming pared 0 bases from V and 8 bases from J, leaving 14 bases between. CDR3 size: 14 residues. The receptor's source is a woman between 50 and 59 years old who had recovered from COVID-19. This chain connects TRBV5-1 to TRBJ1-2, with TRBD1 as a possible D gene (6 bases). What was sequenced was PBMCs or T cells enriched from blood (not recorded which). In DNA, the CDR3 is TGCGCCAGCAGCTTGGATCCCTCAGGGGAGGGCTACACCTTC. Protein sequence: CASSLDPSGEGYTF.